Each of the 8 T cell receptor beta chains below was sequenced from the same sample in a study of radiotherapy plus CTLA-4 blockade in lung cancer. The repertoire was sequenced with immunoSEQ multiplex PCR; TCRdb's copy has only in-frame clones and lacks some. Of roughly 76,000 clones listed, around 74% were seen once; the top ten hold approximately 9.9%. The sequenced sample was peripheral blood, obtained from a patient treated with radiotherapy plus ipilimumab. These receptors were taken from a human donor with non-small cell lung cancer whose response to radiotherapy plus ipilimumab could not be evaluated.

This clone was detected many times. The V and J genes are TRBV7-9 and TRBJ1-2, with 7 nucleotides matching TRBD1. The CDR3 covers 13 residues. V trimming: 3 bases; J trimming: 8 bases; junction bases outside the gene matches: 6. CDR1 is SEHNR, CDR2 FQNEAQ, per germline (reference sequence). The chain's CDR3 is CASSFQGGSGYTF. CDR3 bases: TGTGCCAGCAGCTTCCAGGGGGGTAGCGGCTACACCTTC.

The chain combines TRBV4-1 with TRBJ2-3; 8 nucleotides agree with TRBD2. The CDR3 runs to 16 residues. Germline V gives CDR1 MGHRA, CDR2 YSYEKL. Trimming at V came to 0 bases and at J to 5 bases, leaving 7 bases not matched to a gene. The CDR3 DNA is TGCGCCAGCAGCCAAGATAGGTCCGGGGGGGTAGATACGCAGTATTTT. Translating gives CASSQDRSGGVDTQYF.

CDR3 region: CASSPPAKTYEQYF. In DNA, the CDR3 is TGTGCCAGCTCACCACCAGCGAAAACCTACGAGCAGTACTTC. This chain joins TRBV18 and TRBJ2-7; D remains unclear. The V and J ends lost 0 bases and 2 bases respectively, with 8 bases between them. Germline V gene lookup returns CDR1 KGHSH and CDR2 LQKENI. The CDR3 sequence is 14 residues long.

CDR3: CASSILLAGGETQYF. CDR3 DNA: TGTGCCAGTAGTATATTGCTAGCGGGAGGAGAGACCCAGTACTTC. The chain joins TRBV19 to TRBJ2-5; TRBD2 aligns across 11 bases. Unmatched junction bases numbered 3, after V lost 2 bases and J lost 4 bases. The CDR3 loop spans 15 amino acids. CDR1 is LNHDA and CDR2 is SQIVND in the germline V gene (reference sequence).

CDR3 amino acids: CASSVAGTGSEQYF. CDR3 DNA: TGTGCCAGCAGCGTAGCCGGGACAGGGTCCGAGCAGTACTTC. The chain couples TRBV9 to TRBJ2-7; 9 bases align to TRBD1. The germline V gene encodes CDR1 SGDLS and CDR2 YYNGEE. The CDR3 spans 14 residues. After removal of 0 bases from V and 6 bases from J, the junction contained 4 bases not matched to a gene. Combining the CDR3 with reference TRBV9 and TRBJ2-7 gives the whole variable domain DSGVTQTPKHLITATGQRVTLRCSPRSGDLSVYWYQQSLDQGLQFLIQYYNGEERAKGNILERFSAQQFPDLHSELNLSSLELGDSALYFCASSVAGTGSEQYFGPGTRLTVT.

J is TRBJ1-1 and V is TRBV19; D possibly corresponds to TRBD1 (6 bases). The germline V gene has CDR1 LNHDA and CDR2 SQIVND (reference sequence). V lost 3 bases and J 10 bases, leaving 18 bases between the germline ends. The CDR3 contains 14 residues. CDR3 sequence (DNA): TGTGCCAGTAGTATGGCAGGGGCCCCCTTTGGAGCTTTCTTT. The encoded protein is CASSMAGAPFGAFF.

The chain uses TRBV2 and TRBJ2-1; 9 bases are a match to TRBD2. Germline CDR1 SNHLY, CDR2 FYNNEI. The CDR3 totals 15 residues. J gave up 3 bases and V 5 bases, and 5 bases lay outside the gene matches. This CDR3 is CASSPIAGVYNEQFF. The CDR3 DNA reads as TGTGCCAGCAGTCCGATAGCGGGGGTCTACAATGAGCAGTTCTTC.

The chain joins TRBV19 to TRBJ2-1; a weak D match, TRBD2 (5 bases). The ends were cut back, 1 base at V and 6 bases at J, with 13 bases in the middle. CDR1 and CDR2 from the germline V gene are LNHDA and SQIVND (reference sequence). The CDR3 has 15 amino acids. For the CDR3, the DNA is TGTGCCAGTAGTATAGCTCTATTAGGAGGCAATGAGCAGTTCTTC. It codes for CASSIALLGGNEQFF.